One sample yielded the 14 T cell receptor beta chains listed below, sequenced in a study of blood T cell repertoires in COVID-19. Sequenced by immunoSEQ multiplex PCR; TCRdb stores in-frame clones only, minus some. The sample includes 150,000 to 200,000 clones, about four fifths of them seen just once. Sequenced: PBMCs or T cells enriched from blood (not recorded which). The receptors here all came from a man in his fifties or sixties who had recovered from COVID-19.

In its sample, this clone was seen once. This chain links TRBV21-1 with TRBJ2-1; the listed D gene, TRBD2, was not tested against the DNA. TRBV21-1 is shown as a pseudogene. The length of the CDR3 is 16 residues. The CDR3 bases are TGTGCCAGCAGCGTTGGCATAAGCGGGAGGGTCAATGAGCAGTTCTTC. This gives the protein CASSVGISGRVNEQFF.

This clone was counted a few times. The chain employs TRBV29-1 and TRBJ1-1; D is ambiguous. This CDR3 has 14 residues. Per germline, CDR1 SQVTM and CDR2 ANQGSEA. The V and J ends lost 3 bases and 0 bases respectively, with 11 bases between them. The CDR3 is CSVDSVGLNTEAFF. CDR3 in DNA: TGCAGCGTTGATTCTGTGGGCCTGAACACTGAAGCTTTCTTT.

J is TRBJ1-1 and V is TRBV7-9; perhaps TRBD1 as D (5 bases). Looked up from germline, CDR1 is SEHNR and CDR2 is FQNEAQ (reference sequence). Trimming stripped 4 bases from V and 8 bases from J, with 20 bases between. The CDR3 sequence is 15 residues long. This CDR3 is CASSSFLGTTGEAFF. Here the CDR3 DNA reads TGTGCCAGCAGCTCGTTCTTAGGGACTACCGGAGAAGCTTTCTTT.

The gene calls are TRBV2 and TRBJ1-1, with a possible D match to TRBD1 (6 bases). The CDR3 runs 14 residues. The germline V gene encodes CDR1 SNHLY and CDR2 FYNNEI. V lost 6 bases and J 0 bases, leaving 11 bases between the germline ends. The CDR3 nucleotides are TGTGCCAGCAGAGTCCGGGACATGAACACTGAAGCTTTCTTT. This encodes CASRVRDMNTEAFF.

V is TRBV7-6 and J is TRBJ1-1; D is undetermined. The CDR3 is made up of 14 amino acids. Trimming took 3 bases from V and 1 from J, leaving 9 bases between them. Germline V gene lookup returns CDR1 SGHVS and CDR2 FNYEAQ. CDR3 nucleotide sequence: TGTGCCAGCAGCTTGTGGCCGGGGAACACTGAAGCTTTCTTT. As protein: CASSLWPGNTEAFF.

V and J are TRBV19 and TRBJ2-3; 9 positions match TRBD2. Germline V CDR1 and CDR2: LNHDA, SQIVND (reference sequence). Trimming removed 0 bases from V and 3 bases from J; junction bases left unmatched: 4. This CDR3 has 16 residues. CDR3 amino acids: CASSIDAGGPTDTQYF. The DNA of the CDR3 is TGTGCCAGTAGTATAGATGCGGGGGGGCCGACAGATACGCAGTATTTT.

J is TRBJ2-2 and V is TRBV28; the match to TRBD1 covers 7 bases. The CDR3 contains 15 residues. The germline gives CDR1 MDHEN, CDR2 SYDVKM. Germline trimming cut 4 bases from V and 3 bases from J; bases unmatched to any gene: 5. The CDR3 loop reads CASSSSGQYTGELFF. In DNA, the CDR3 is TGTGCCAGCAGTTCCTCGGGACAGTACACCGGGGAGCTGTTTTTT.

This chain links TRBV5-1 with TRBJ2-2; 10 nucleotides agree with TRBD2. The CDR3 sequence is 17 residues long. V lost 7 bases, J lost 4 bases, and 13 bases stayed unmatched. From germline, CDR1 is SGHRS and CDR2 YFSETQ. The CDR3 is CASGQPSGSVGTGELFF. In nucleotides, the CDR3 is TGCGCCAGCGGTCAGCCTAGCGGGAGTGTCGGCACCGGGGAGCTGTTTTTT.

The genes are TRBV3-1 (or the pseudogene TRBV3-2) and TRBJ2-7, with 10 bases lining up with TRBD1. The CDR3 is 17 residues long. The germline V gene encodes CDR1 LGHDT and CDR2 YNNKEL (reference sequence). The V segment lost 0 bases and the J segment 1 base; nucleotides outside the gene matches: 6. The chain's CDR3 is CASSQDWTGGFSYEQYF. In nucleotides, the CDR3 is TGTGCCAGCAGCCAAGACTGGACAGGGGGTTTTTCCTACGAGCAGTACTTC.

The chain is built from TRBV7-9 and TRBJ2-3, with D uncertain. In germline, CDR1 is SEHNR, CDR2 FQNEAQ (reference sequence). Trimming cost V 5 bases and J 4 bases, with 16 bases left between them. This CDR3 comprises 15 residues. In nucleotides, the CDR3 is TGTGCCAGCAGCCGTCCGCGGCCCCGGCCAGATACGCAGTATTTT. Translating gives CASSRPRPRPDTQYF.

The chain couples TRBV5-1 to TRBJ1-1; 10 bases are a match to TRBD1. V lost 0 bases, J lost 5 bases, and 10 bases stayed unmatched. Germline V gives CDR1 SGHRS, CDR2 YFSETQ. The CDR3 consists of 17 residues. CDR3: CASSLGAGTGEGTEAFF. Written as DNA, the CDR3 is TGCGCCAGCAGCTTGGGTGCGGGGACAGGGGAGGGGACTGAAGCTTTCTTT.

The chain employs TRBV6-5 and TRBJ2-2; D is possibly TRBD2 (6 bases). CDR3 length: 14 amino acids. Per germline, CDR1 MNHEY and CDR2 SVGAGI. Trimming shortened V by 7 bases and J by 6 bases, and 15 bases separated the two germline ends. For the CDR3, the DNA is TGTGCCAGCACCGATGGGGGGTTCCCCGGGGAGCTGTTTTTT. Translation: CASTDGGFPGELFF.

The genes are TRBV5-1 and TRBJ2-5; 7 bases map to TRBD1. The CDR3 sequence is 13 residues long. V was pared by 4 bases and J by 5 bases, with 5 bases of the junction left unmatched. Germline values: CDR1 SGHRS, CDR2 YFSETQ. CDR3 sequence: CASSETGWETQYF. The CDR3 DNA sequence: TGCGCCAGCAGCGAGACAGGGTGGGAGACCCAGTACTTC.

The rearrangement joins TRBV7-6 to TRBJ2-7; 11 bases match TRBD2. Germline V CDR1 and CDR2: SGHVS, FNYEAQ. V was clipped by 1 base and J by 7 bases; unmatched bases: 12. The CDR3 contains 17 residues. The CDR3 coding sequence is TGTGCCAGCAGCTTAGGCCTAGCGGGAGGAGGGGGAATTGAGCAGTACTTC. Encoded protein: CASSLGLAGGGGIEQYF.